This T cell receptor beta chain was captured by sequencing in a study of T cells in Graves' hyperthyroidism and ophthalmopathy. Study-level information: Blood from the periphery was taken at initial diagnosis, before any treatment.

Investigators excluded patients with uncontrolled infection, other autoimmune disease, pregnancy or lactation. General observations from the study: The blood repertoire included most of the expanded thyroid clonotypes above 0.001. Ophthalmopathy cases were set apart from stable hyperthyroidism by a 13 V-J model.

Per the germline V gene, CDR1 is DFQATT and CDR2 is SNEGSKA (reference sequence). Trimming removed 2 bases from V and 2 bases from J, with 13 bases in between. CDR3 length: 15 residues. A note on this clonotype: What it binds is not known.

RNA transcripts provided the source from which TCR beta CDR3 regions were amplified. The study used the HTBI primer set for a first-round RT-PCR of the TCR CDR3. TCRdb processed the multiplex PCR reads anew with MiXCR; each CDR3 protein has one entry. The repertoire consists of some 570,000 distinct CDR3 sequences, with 17% occurring once and the leading ten covering approximately 18%. Sequences were obtained from blood. This TCR came from a woman between 18 and 29 years old with Graves' ophthalmopathy. V usage is TRBV20-1 and J usage is TRBJ1-5; D not resolved. CDR3 DNA sequence: TGCAGTGCTAGAAACCGGGAATACGGCAATCAGCCCCAGCATTTT. Its translation is CSARNREYGNQPQHF.